This TCR beta chain was recorded in a study of blood T cells in healthy people across ages. A second about 7 to 12 cycle PCR used barcoded and J-beta primers. Every sample gave at least 3 million paired-end reads containing CDR3. TCRdb passed the 5' RACE reads through MiXCR, listing each CDR3 protein once. The data show around 1,800,000 distinct CDR3 sequences, about two fifths seen once. With 4 bases removed from V and 0 bases from J, the gap between germline ends came to 12 bases. The germline V gene has CDR1 SQVTM and CDR2 ANQGSEA. The CDR3 extends over 14 amino acids. Peripheral blood was drawn, around 9.3 milliliters per donor.

The sample was blood. This TCR was sampled from a human donor in good health. The V gene is TRBV29-1, the J gene TRBJ1-1; D is perhaps TRBD1 (5 bases). As DNA, the CDR3 is TGCAGCGTTGCAGGGAGGGTCATGAACACTGAAGCTTTCTTT. It translates to CSVAGRVMNTEAFF.